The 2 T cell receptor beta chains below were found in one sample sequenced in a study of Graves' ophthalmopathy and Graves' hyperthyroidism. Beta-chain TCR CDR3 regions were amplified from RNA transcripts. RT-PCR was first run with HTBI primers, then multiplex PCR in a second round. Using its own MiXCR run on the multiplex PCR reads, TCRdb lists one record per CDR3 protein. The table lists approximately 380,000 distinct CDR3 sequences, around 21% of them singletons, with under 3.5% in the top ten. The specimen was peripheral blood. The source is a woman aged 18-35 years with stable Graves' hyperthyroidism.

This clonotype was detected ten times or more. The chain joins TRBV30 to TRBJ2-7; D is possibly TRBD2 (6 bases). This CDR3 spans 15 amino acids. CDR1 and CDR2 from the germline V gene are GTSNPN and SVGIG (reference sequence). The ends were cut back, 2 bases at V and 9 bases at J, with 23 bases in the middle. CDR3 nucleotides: TGTGCCTGGAGTCCGTATGCGGGACGCCCCACAGCGCAGTACTTC. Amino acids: CAWSPYAGRPTAQYF.

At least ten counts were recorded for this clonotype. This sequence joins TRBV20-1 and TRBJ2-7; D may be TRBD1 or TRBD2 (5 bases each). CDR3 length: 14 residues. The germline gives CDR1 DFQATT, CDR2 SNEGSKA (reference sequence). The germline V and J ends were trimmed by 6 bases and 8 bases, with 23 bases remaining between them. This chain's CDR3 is CSAPERSGTKQQYF. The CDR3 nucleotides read TGCAGTGCCCCGGAGCGCTCCGGGACGAAGCAGCAGTACTTC.